Listed below are T cell receptor beta chains from one sample, sequenced in a study of radiation and T cells in renal cell carcinoma. Here immunoSEQ multiplex PCR was the method, and the copy in TCRdb shows in-frame clones only, minus some. In the table there are around 94,000 clones, approximately 80% of which are singletons. The input for sequencing was blood, taken from a patient whose treatment included radiotherapy and nephrectomy. The receptors shown here come from a man in his fifties or sixties with renal cell carcinoma. CDR3s include the opening cysteine and the closing phenylalanine or tryptophan. D genes are given only for firm matches. Clone sizes are given selectively: once, few, many, or a class where the clone is expanded.

clone_size	j_call	v_call	d_call	cdr3_nt	cdr3_aa
.	TRBJ1-2	TRBV9	.	TGTGCCAGCAGCGTAGGGGCCGACATTAACTATGGCTACACCTTC	CASSVGADINYGYTF
.	TRBJ2-5	TRBV30	TRBD2	TGTGCCTGTCCCGGGACTAGCGGCCTCGGAGGCCAGTACTTC	CACPGTSGLGGQYF
.	TRBJ1-2	TRBV19	TRBD1	TGTGCCAGTAGTATAGATTGGTCACAGGGGAATGGCTACACCTTC	CASSIDWSQGNGYTF
.	TRBJ2-5	TRBV27	.	TGTGCCAGCAGTTTTTCGGGGTATGAGGTTGGGGAGACCCAGTACTTC	CASSFSGYEVGETQYF
once	TRBJ2-3	TRBV7-9	.	TGTGCCAGCATCCAGACAGGACAGTTAGGTACGCAGTATTTT	CASIQTGQLGTQYF
few	TRBJ1-1	TRBV19	.	TGTGCCAGTCGGCGAGGGGTCCGCATGAACACTGAAGCTTTCTTT	CASRRGVRMNTEAFF
.	TRBJ1-1	TRBV7-6	.	TGTGCCAGCAGCGGACAGCAAAACACTGAAGCTTTCTTT	CASSGQQNTEAFF
.	TRBJ2-4	TRBV7-9	.	TGTGCCAGCAGCCAGGGGGGAGTACATTCCAAAAACATTCAGTACTTC	CASSQGGVHSKNIQYF
.	TRBJ1-6	TRBV5-1	.	TGCGCCAGCAGCTTCTCGGCAGGGTATAATTCACCCCTCCACTTT	CASSFSAGYNSPLHF
.	TRBJ2-7	TRBV9	.	TGTGCCAGCAGCGTAGATTACAGGGAGGACGAGCAGTACTTC	CASSVDYREDEQYF
.	TRBJ2-1	TRBV4-1	.	TGCGCCAGCAGCCAAGAGAAAGAGAGAGGCAATGAGCAGTTCTTC	CASSQEKERGNEQFF
.	TRBJ1-6	TRBV6-5	.	TGTGCCAGCACAGCCGCGAGCTCCTATAATTCACCCCTCCACTTT	CASTAASSYNSPLHF
.	TRBJ1-5	TRBV28	.	TGTGCCAGTGCGGGGGTTTGGAGCAATCAGCCCCAGCATTTT	CASAGVWSNQPQHF
.	TRBJ2-7	TRBV11-2	.	TGTGCCAGCAGCCCCTCCGGGGGCCCCTACGAGCAGTACTTC	CASSPSGGPYEQYF
.	TRBJ2-3	TRBV7-9	TRBD2	TGTGCCAGCAGCTTAGTTAGCGGGGTGAGCACAGATACGCAGTATTTT	CASSLVSGVSTDTQYF
.	TRBJ2-7	TRBV5-1	.	TGCGCCAGCAGCCGCGGGGTACCTTCCTACGAGCAGTACTTC	CASSRGVPSYEQYF
.	TRBJ2-5	TRBV19	TRBD2	TGTGCCAGTAGTATCGCGGGAGTGGCGGAGACCCAGTACTTC	CASSIAGVAETQYF
.	TRBJ2-7	TRBV2	.	TGTGCCAGCAGTAAGGAGTCGAGCTCCTACGAGCAGTACTTC	CASSKESSSYEQYF
.	TRBJ2-7	TRBV30	.	TGTGCCTGGAGTGTAGTAGGATACGAGCAGTACTTC	CAWSVVGYEQYF
once	TRBJ2-3	TRBV9	.	TGTGCCAGCAGCGTAGCAAGGGAGCAAGATACGCAGTATTTT	CASSVAREQDTQYF
.	TRBJ1-2	TRBV6-5	.	TGTGCCAGCAGTTACTCGAAGACAGGAGTGGGCTATGGCTACACCTTC	CASSYSKTGVGYGYTF
.	TRBJ2-5	TRBV30	TRBD2	TGTGCCTGGAGTAAGGGACTAGCGGTTCAAGAGACCCAGTACTTC	CAWSKGLAVQETQYF
.	TRBJ2-3	TRBV5-1	TRBD1	TGCGCCAGCAGCTTAGGCCAGGGGGCAGATACGCAGTATTTT	CASSLGQGADTQYF
few	TRBJ1-5	TRBV15	.	TGTGCCACCAGCAGAGATTTAGGGACTGGGCAGCCCCAGCATTTT	CATSRDLGTGQPQHF
.	TRBJ1-2	TRBV6-6	.	TGTGCCAGCAGCCCTGGGATTTATGGCTACACCTTC	CASSPGIYGYTF
.	TRBJ2-3	TRBV5-1	TRBD2	TGCGCCAGCAGAGGACTAGCGGACGCCTCTGGCACAGATACGCAGTATTTT	CASRGLADASGTDTQYF
.	TRBJ2-5	TRBV9	TRBD1	TGTGCCAGCAGCCCCCAGGGACAGGCCGGAGAGACCCAGTACTTC	CASSPQGQAGETQYF
.	TRBJ2-5	TRBV4-3	.	TGCGCCAGCAGCCAAGACTTAAAAGAGACCCAGTACTTC	CASSQDLKETQYF
.	TRBJ1-2	TRBV5-4	TRBD1	TGTGCCAGCAGCTTGTGGGACAGGGTTCCCTATGGCTACACCTTC	CASSLWDRVPYGYTF
.	TRBJ2-1	TRBV7-2	.	TGTGCCAGCAGCTTAGTGGCGGGGAATGAGCAGTTCTTC	CASSLVAGNEQFF
once	TRBJ2-3	TRBV30	.	TGTGCCTGGAGTAGGGTCGGGGTAGATACGCAGTATTTT	CAWSRVGVDTQYF
.	TRBJ2-7	TRBV7-2	.	TGTGCCAGCAGCTTAGCAGGGATGAAATACGAGCAGTACTTC	CASSLAGMKYEQYF
.	TRBJ2-3	TRBV10-3	.	TGTGCCATCGCGGTGGGCTACGACCCGGCAGATACGCAGTATTTT	CAIAVGYDPADTQYF
.	TRBJ2-5	TRBV9	.	TGTGCCAGCAGCGGGGCGTTAGGGTGGGAGACCCAGTACTTC	CASSGALGWETQYF
.	TRBJ2-1	TRBV2	TRBD2	TGTGCCAGCGTGGACGGGGGGACTACACCCGATGAGCAGTTCTTC	CASVDGGTTPDEQFF
.	TRBJ2-2	TRBV9	.	TGTGCCAGCAGCGGCAATAGAGCTCCGGTCGGGGAGCTGTTTTTT	CASSGNRAPVGELFF
.	TRBJ2-3	TRBV2	.	TGTGCCAGCACCGGTCTCCTCGGCACAGATACGCAGTATTTT	CASTGLLGTDTQYF